A single sample gave rise to the 27 T cell receptor beta chains below, sequenced in a study of monozygotic twins with inflammatory bowel disease. TCRdb reprocessed the 5' RACE reads and stores each CDR3 protein as one record, lacking DNA. The data show about 160,000 distinct CDR3 sequences, and the top ten clones hold 2.4%. Material: blood. These receptors were taken from a human donor with ulcerative colitis or Crohn's disease, or a healthy co-twin of an affected twin (not recorded which).

This chain links TRBV7-2 with TRBJ1-5; the TCRdb D gene call, TRBD1, has no DNA to confirm it. The CDR3 length is 14 residues. The germline V gene has CDR1 SGHTA and CDR2 FQGNSA. CDR3 region: CASSLGAEDQPQHF.

The chain employs TRBV12-3 or TRBV12-4 and TRBJ1-4; TCRdb outputs TRBD1, but without DNA this stays unchecked. The CDR3 runs to 15 residues. The CDR3 here is CASNTGTHPGEKLFF.

CDR3 sequence reads: CASSPLFDPSYNEQFF. The rearrangement links TRBV18 to TRBJ2-1. This CDR3 comprises 16 residues. Per germline, CDR1 KGHSH and CDR2 LQKENI.

The V call is TRBV20-1, the J call TRBJ2-1; the D call of TRBD1 rests on TCRdb alone, since no DNA is present to check it. Germline V gene lookup returns CDR1 DFQATT and CDR2 SNEGSKA (reference sequence). The CDR3 has 12 residues. CDR3 amino acids: CSASVGANEQFF.

The V gene is TRBV15, the J gene TRBJ1-4; TCRdb proposes TRBD1, but this gene call is untestable without DNA. Germline-derived CDR1 and CDR2 are LNHNV and YYDKDF (reference sequence). There are 14 residues in the CDR3. The CDR3 protein is CATSRGRGGEKLFF.

The rearrangement uses TRBV7-8 and TRBJ2-5; TCRdb gives TRBD1 as the D gene, but with no DNA this cannot be confirmed. Germline CDR1 and CDR2: SGHVS and FQNEAQ. The CDR3 is 13 amino acids. This CDR3 reads CASSFTGTQTQYF. The whole variable domain, remainder taken from reference TRBV7-8 and TRBJ2-5, is GAGVSQSPRYKVAKRGQDVALRCDPISGHVSLFWYQQALGQGPEFLTYFQNEAQLDKSGLPSDRFFAERPEGSVSTLKIQRTQQEDSAVYLCASSFTGTQTQYFGPGTRLLVL.

The chain is built from TRBV20-1 and TRBJ2-5. This CDR3 region has 12 residues. CDR1 and CDR2 from the germline V gene are DFQATT and SNEGSKA (reference sequence). The CDR3 spells CSARGHRSAQYF.

The CDR3 is CASSVGTRWDYGYTF. The chain has TRBV9 and TRBJ1-2. This CDR3 has 15 residues. The germline gives CDR1 SGDLS, CDR2 YYNGEE.

The chain recombines TRBV15 with TRBJ2-3. The CDR3 spans 12 residues. The germline CDR1 and CDR2 sequences are LNHNV and YYDKDF (reference sequence). The CDR3 spells CATSIGTDTQYF.

This sequence joins TRBV5-5 and TRBJ1-3; TCRdb lists TRBD1, though no DNA is available to test this call. This CDR3 is built from 16 residues. Germline V gene sequence: CDR1 SGHKS, CDR2 YYEKEE (reference sequence). CDR3 sequence: CASSLGQTYSGNTIYF.

The chain joins TRBV7-9 to TRBJ2-1; TCRdb's D call of TRBD1 is untestable without DNA. The CDR3 is 12 amino acids. Germline CDR1 SEHNR, CDR2 FQNEAQ (reference sequence). CDR3 amino acids: CASSVWGDEQFF.

The chain joins TRBV6-2 or TRBV6-3 to TRBJ2-2; there is no DNA to check the TCRdb D call of TRBD1. The V gene's germline CDR1 is MNHEY and CDR2 SVGEGT. This CDR3 contains 21 residues. The CDR3 protein is CASSPPHPGQGPTTITGELFF.

The chain carries TRBV20-1 and TRBJ2-1; absent DNA, TCRdb's TRBD1 call cannot be checked. Germline lookup yields CDR1 DFQATT and CDR2 SNEGSKA (reference sequence). This CDR3 has 19 residues. CDR3 amino acids: CSARNSLEDSSYPYNEQFF.

The chain employs TRBV2 and TRBJ1-1. Germline V gives CDR1 SNHLY, CDR2 FYNNEI. This CDR3 has 15 amino acids. This CDR3 reads CASSPGRERNTEAFF.

The chain is built from TRBV10-3 and TRBJ1-6; the TCRdb call, TRBD1, lacks DNA for checking. This CDR3 region has 15 residues. The germline V gene encodes CDR1 ENHRY and CDR2 SYGVKD. The CDR3 here is CAISGGGTGNSPLHF.

This chain uses TRBV11-2 with TRBJ2-1. The CDR3 has 16 amino acids. Per germline, CDR1 SGHAT and CDR2 FQNNGV. CDR3 sequence reads: CASISWVGNVDNEQFF.

This sequence joins TRBV5-1 and TRBJ1-1. The CDR3 consists of 16 residues. Germline CDR1 and CDR2: SGHRS and YFSETQ. The CDR3 sequence is CASSLESRTVTTEAFF.

The V and J genes are TRBV7-6 and TRBJ2-1. This CDR3 region has 16 residues. Germline V gene sequence: CDR1 SGHVS, CDR2 FNYEAQ. CDR3 sequence: CASSLATSTSYNEQFF.

This sequence joins TRBV9 and TRBJ2-2. Germline CDR1 and CDR2: SGDLS and YYNGEE. The CDR3 spans 16 residues. The CDR3 spells CASSAYLPMNTGDLFF.

The V call is TRBV20-1, the J call TRBJ1-5. The germline gives CDR1 DFQATT, CDR2 SNEGSKA (reference sequence). The CDR3 length is 14 residues. CDR3 region: CSAEMTPSNQPQHF.

V is TRBV5-1 and J is TRBJ2-3; TCRdb gives TRBD1 as the D gene, but with no DNA this cannot be confirmed. The V gene's germline CDR1 is SGHRS and CDR2 YFSETQ. The length of the CDR3 is 16 residues. The chain's CDR3 is CASSLGDRARTDTQYF.

This chain links TRBV12-3 or TRBV12-4 with TRBJ1-1. This CDR3 region has 14 residues. The CDR3 protein is CASSLGKGSTEAFF.

This rearrangement joins TRBV20-1 to TRBJ2-1; TCRdb gives TRBD2 as the D gene, but with no DNA this cannot be confirmed. The CDR3 spans 13 residues. Germline values: CDR1 DFQATT, CDR2 SNEGSKA (reference sequence). CDR3 residues: CSARGELAGAQFF.

The rearrangement links TRBV7-8 to TRBJ1-1; TCRdb's D gene call, TRBD1, goes unchecked for lack of DNA. Per the germline V gene, CDR1 is SGHVS and CDR2 is FQNEAQ. This CDR3 is built from 15 residues. The CDR3 spells CASSSGQGGTTEAFF.

The rearrangement links TRBV4-1 to TRBJ1-2; TCRdb's D call, TRBD1, is unchecked because there is no DNA. The CDR3 loop spans 13 amino acids. Germline V gives CDR1 MGHRA, CDR2 YSYEKL. The CDR3 loop reads CASSQEREDRGFF.

This chain uses TRBV5-5 with TRBJ1-2. The CDR3 loop spans 15 amino acids. Germline V gene data show CDR1 as SGHKS and CDR2 as YYEKEE (reference sequence). CDR3 residues: CASSLVTGVRYGYTF. Together with reference TRBV5-5 and TRBJ1-2, the CDR3 gives the full variable domain: DAGVTQSPTHLIKTRGQQVTLRCSPISGHKSVSWYQQVLGQGPQFIFQYYEKEERGRGNFPDRFSARQFPNYSSELNVNALLLGDSALYLCASSLVTGVRYGYTFGSGTRLTVV.

This chain connects TRBV15 to TRBJ2-1; no DNA is available, so the TRBD1 call from TCRdb remains unchecked. The CDR3 contains 17 residues. Germline loops: CDR1 LNHNV, CDR2 YYDKDF (reference sequence). The CDR3 spells CATSTGQPMPLYNEQFF.